This TCR beta chain stems from a study of blood T cell repertoires in COVID-19 (dated by TCRdb to the early 2020s). With regard to the full study: Samples from collaborators originated in the United States, Italy and Spain and spanned both the acute and convalescent phases of COVID-19. The material from the prospective study consisted of cDNA or gDNA derived from T cells, B-cell-depleted T cells, or PBMCs. The dataset comprised deeply sampled blood TCRbeta repertoires from subjects exposed to, actively infected with, or recovered from COVID-19. The repertoires were released in a freely available public database intended as a resource for research on the immune response to SARS-CoV-2. Samples were obtained from the ongoing ImmuneRACE study (first 160 participants) and from 1,254 subjects provided by 6 global collaborators. Sample metadata almost always included a de-identified subject ID, COVID-19 status, age in years and sex. HLA class I and class II types, where available, came from metadata supplied by the sample provider rather than from assay-based typing.

Deletion took 3 bases off V and 3 bases off J, with a span of 22 bases between the germline ends. CDR1 and CDR2 are drawn from the germline V gene: SGDLS, YYNGEE. The CDR3 runs 18 amino acids, cysteine and phenylalanine included. Only the CDR3 DNA is retained, 54 bases long and in frame from the first base. This clone has a single count. Its binding antigen is unknown. One base away there is no much larger clone; base qualities are not given. The research as a whole found: The quantity of clinical and demographic metadata differed by source and by participant and was supplied without curation.

Each collaborating institution followed its own protocols to collect whole blood in K2EDTA tubes. For TCRbeta analysis, collaborators shipped samples in one of three forms: frozen whole blood, isolated PBMCs, or DNA extracted from either of those sample types. TCRbeta CDR3 regions were amplified from genomic DNA using the immunoSEQ Assay, a bias-controlled multiplex PCR. Regarding the original processing steps: Within the assay, amplification of reference gene primers was used to estimate how many nucleated cells each sample contained. To quantify the absolute abundance of each unique TCRbeta CDR3 rearrangement, sequence reads were collapsed and filtered. For each sample, productive Simpson clonality was calculated as the square root of Simpson's diversity index over productive rearrangements. TCRdb obtained this table from immuneACCESS and retained in-frame rearrangements with V and J assigned. These tables miss some clones; where compared with another copy, unresolved V genes account for less than half of the shortfall, and the remainder is unexplained. V and J calls plus clone size are reproduced from that table; the DNA served to infer D and trimming. The sample includes tens of thousands of clones, with around 89% observed a single time. The ten largest clones add up to about 3% of the sample.

The sample comprised peripheral blood. The V gene is TRBV9 and the J gene is TRBJ2-1; tentative D gene TRBD2, with 6 bases matching. The receptor was isolated from a man aged 50-60 years with active COVID-19. In nucleotides, the sequence is TGTGCCAGCAGCGCCTCCCTTGCGACTAGACTCCTCTACAATGAGCAGTTCTTC. Its amino acids are CASSASLATRLLYNEQFF.